The sequence of this TCR beta chain was determined in a study of CD8 T cells in Susac syndrome. This clonotype has just one count. It was with random hexamers that about 0.45 to 1 ug RNA was reverse transcribed. Via MiXCR, TCRdb re-called the immunoSEQ multiplex PCR reads, giving one row per CDR3 protein. The sample consists of 400,000 or so distinct CDR3 sequences, 75% to 90% of them appearing once. V was cut by 5 bases and J by 5 bases, with 15 bases left in between. Germline V gives CDR1 SGHTA, CDR2 FQGNSA. The CDR3 extends over 15 amino acids. The CD8+ and CD4+ T cells were negatively isolated, with the TEMRA cells enriched by FACS.

The receptor comes from a human donor with multiple sclerosis. The sample consisted of CD8+ T cells from PBMCs. The V and J genes are TRBV7-2 and TRBJ2-2; D remains ambiguous. The chain's CDR3 is CASSRTQGLTGELFF. In DNA, the CDR3 is TGTGCCAGCAGCCGGACCCAAGGTTTAACCGGGGAGCTGTTTTTT. Using reference TRBV7-2 and TRBJ2-2 for the parts outside the CDR3, the full variable domain is GAGVSQSPSNKVTEKGKDVELRCDPISGHTALYWYRQSLGQGLEFLIYFQGNSAPDKSGLPSDRFSAERTGGSVSTLTIQRTQQEDSAVYLCASSRTQGLTGELFFGEGSRLTVL.